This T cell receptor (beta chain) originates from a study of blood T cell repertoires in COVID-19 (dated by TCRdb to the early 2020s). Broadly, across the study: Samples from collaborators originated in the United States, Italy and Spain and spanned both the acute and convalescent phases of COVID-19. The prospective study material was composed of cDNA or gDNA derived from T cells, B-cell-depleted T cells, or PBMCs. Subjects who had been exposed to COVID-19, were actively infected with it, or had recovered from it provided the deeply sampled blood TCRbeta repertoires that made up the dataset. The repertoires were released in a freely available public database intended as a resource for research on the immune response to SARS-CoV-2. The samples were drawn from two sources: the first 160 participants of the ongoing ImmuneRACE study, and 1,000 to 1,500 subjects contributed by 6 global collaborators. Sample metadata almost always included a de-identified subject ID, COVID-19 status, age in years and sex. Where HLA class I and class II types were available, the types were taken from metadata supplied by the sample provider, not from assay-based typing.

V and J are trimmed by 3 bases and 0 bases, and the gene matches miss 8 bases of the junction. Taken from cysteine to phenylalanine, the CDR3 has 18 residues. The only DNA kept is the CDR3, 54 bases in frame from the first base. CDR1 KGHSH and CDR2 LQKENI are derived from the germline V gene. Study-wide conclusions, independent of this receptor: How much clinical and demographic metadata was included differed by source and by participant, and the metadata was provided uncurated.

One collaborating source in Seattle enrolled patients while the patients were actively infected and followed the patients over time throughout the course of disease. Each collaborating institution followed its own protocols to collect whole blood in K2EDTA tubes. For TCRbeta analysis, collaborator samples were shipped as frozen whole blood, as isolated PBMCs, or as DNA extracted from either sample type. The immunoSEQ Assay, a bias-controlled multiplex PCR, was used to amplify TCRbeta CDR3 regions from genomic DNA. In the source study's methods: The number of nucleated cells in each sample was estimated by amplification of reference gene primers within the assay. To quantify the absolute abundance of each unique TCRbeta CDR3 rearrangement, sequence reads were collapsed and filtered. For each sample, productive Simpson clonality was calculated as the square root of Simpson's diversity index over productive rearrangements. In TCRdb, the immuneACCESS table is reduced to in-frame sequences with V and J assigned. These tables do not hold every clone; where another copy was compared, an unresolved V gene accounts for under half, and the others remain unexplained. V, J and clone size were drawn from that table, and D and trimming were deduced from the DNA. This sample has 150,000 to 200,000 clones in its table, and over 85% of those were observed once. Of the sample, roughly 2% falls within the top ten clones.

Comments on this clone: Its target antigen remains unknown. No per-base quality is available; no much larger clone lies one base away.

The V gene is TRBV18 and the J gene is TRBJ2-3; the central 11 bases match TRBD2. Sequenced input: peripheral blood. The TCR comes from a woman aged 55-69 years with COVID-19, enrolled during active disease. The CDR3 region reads CASSPGLAGGPSTDTQYF. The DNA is TGTGCCAGCTCACCCGGGCTAGCGGGGGGCCCTAGCACAGATACGCAGTATTTT. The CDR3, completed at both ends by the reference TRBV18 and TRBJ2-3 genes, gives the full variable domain NAGVMQNPRHLVRRRGQEARLRCSPMKGHSHVYWYRQLPEEGLKFMVYLQKENIIDESGMPKERFSAEFPKEGPSILRIQQVVRGDSAAYFCASSPGLAGGPSTDTQYFGPGTRLTVL.